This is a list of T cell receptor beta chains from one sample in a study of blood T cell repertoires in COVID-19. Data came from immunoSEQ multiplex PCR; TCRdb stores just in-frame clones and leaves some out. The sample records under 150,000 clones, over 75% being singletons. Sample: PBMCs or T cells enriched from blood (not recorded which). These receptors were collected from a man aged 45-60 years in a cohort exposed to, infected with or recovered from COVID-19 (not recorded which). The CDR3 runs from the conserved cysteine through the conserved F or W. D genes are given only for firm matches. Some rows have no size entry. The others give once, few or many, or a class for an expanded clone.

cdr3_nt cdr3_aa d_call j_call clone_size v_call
TGTGCCAGCAGTTACTCGTCACAGGGGAACACCATATATTTT CASSYSSQGNTIYF TRBD1 TRBJ1-3 many TRBV6-5
TGTGCCAGCAGCTTATCCGGACAGGGGATGTATGGCTACACCTTC CASSLSGQGMYGYTF TRBD1 TRBJ1-2 . TRBV7-8
TGTGCCAGCAGGCCGGGACTAGCGGGGGGGACCTCCTACGAGCAGTACTTC CASRPGLAGGTSYEQYF TRBD2 TRBJ2-7 . TRBV27
TGTGCCAGCAGCTTAACAGGGAACACTGAAGCTTTCTTT CASSLTGNTEAFF . TRBJ1-1 . TRBV7-2
TGTGCCAGCAGTTTGTCCTGGGACAGATACACCGGGGAGCTGTTTTTT CASSLSWDRYTGELFF TRBD1 TRBJ2-2 once TRBV28
TGTGCCAGCAGCTCACTTCCGCAGGGGAGGGGAGAGACCCAGTACTTC CASSSLPQGRGETQYF . TRBJ2-5 once TRBV11-2
TGCGCCAGCAGCTTGGGACTAGCGTCCACTAGCACAGATACGCAGTATTTT CASSLGLASTSTDTQYF TRBD2 TRBJ2-3 . TRBV5-1
TGTGCCAGCAGCTTGGGCGGGGGGGCGAATGAGCAGTTCTTC CASSLGGGANEQFF TRBD2 TRBJ2-1 . TRBV7-2
TGTGCCAGTAGTACACCTACTAAGGCCTACTCTGGAAACACCATATATTTT CASSTPTKAYSGNTIYF . TRBJ1-3 . TRBV19
TGCGCCAGCAGCTTGGTGGGACAGGGGGCTTCAGAGACCCAGTACTTC CASSLVGQGASETQYF TRBD1 TRBJ2-5 . TRBV5-1
TGTGCCAGCAGCGTAGACGGCGGGAGGGCGGGCAATGAGCAGTTCTTC CASSVDGGRAGNEQFF TRBD2 TRBJ2-1 . TRBV9
TGCGCCAGCAGCTACGTAGCGGGGACTAGCACAGATACGCAGTATTTT CASSYVAGTSTDTQYF TRBD2 TRBJ2-3 . TRBV5-1
TGCGCCAGCAGCCCTGGTACAGGGAAAGAGACCCAGTACTTC CASSPGTGKETQYF . TRBJ2-5 . TRBV5-1
TGTGCTAGTGGTCCCCTAGGGGTAGGGGAGACCCAGTACTTC CASGPLGVGETQYF . TRBJ2-5 . TRBV12-5
TGTGCCAGCAGGGGTCCCGCCCAGGGGAACACTGAAGCTTTCTTT CASRGPAQGNTEAFF . TRBJ1-1 . TRBV28
TGTGCCAGCAGTTTGCAGGGGGGGAACACTGAAGCTTTCTTT CASSLQGGNTEAFF TRBD1 TRBJ1-1 once TRBV27
TGCGCCAGCAGCCAAGGGCCGGGGGGCGGGAATCAGCCCCAGCATTTT CASSQGPGGGNQPQHF . TRBJ1-5 . TRBV4-1
TGTGCCAGCAGCTTGCGCGGGGTGAACTCCTACAATGAGCAGTTCTTC CASSLRGVNSYNEQFF . TRBJ2-1 . TRBV11-2
TGTGCCAGCAGCGTACAGGGGGCGGATTATGGCTACACCTTC CASSVQGADYGYTF TRBD1 TRBJ1-2 . TRBV5-8
TGTGCCAGCAGCCTATTCAGGGATGGCTACACCTTC CASSLFRDGYTF . TRBJ1-2 . TRBV11-3
TGCGCCAGCAGCTTGGGGGAGAGTAATTCACCCCTCCACTTT CASSLGESNSPLHF . TRBJ1-6 . TRBV5-1
TGTGCCTGGAGTCTACAGGGGGGCACAGATACGCAGTATTTT CAWSLQGGTDTQYF TRBD1 TRBJ2-3 . TRBV30
TGTGCCAGCAGCTTATCATCCAGGCCCTACGAGCAGTACTTC CASSLSSRPYEQYF . TRBJ2-7 . TRBV7-9